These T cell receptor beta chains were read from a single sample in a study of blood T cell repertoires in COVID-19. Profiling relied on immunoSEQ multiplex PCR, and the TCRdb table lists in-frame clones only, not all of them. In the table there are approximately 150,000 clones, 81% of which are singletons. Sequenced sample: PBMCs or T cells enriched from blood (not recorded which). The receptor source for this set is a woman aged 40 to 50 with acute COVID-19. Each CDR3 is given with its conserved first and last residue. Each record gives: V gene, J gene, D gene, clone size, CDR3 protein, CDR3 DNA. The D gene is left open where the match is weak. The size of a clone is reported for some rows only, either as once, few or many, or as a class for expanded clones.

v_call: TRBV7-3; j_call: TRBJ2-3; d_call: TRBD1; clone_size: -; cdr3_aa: CASSPGTVGTDTQYF; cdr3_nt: TGTGCCAGCAGCCCAGGGACAGTCGGCACAGATACGCAGTATTTT
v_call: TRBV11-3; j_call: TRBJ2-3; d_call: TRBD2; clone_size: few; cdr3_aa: CASALHSGRVADTQYF; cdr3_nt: TGTGCCAGCGCTCTCCATAGCGGGAGGGTCGCAGATACGCAGTATTTT
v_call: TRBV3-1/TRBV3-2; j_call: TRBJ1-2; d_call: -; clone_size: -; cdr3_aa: CASSQVREGSNYGYTF; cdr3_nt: TGTGCCAGCAGCCAAGTCAGGGAAGGTTCTAACTATGGCTACACCTTC
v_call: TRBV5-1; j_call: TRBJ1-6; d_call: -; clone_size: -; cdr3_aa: CASSLAVNSPLHF; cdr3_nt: TGCGCCAGCAGCTTGGCCGTAAATTCACCCCTCCACTTT
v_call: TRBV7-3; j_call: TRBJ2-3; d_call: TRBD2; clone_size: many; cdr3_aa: CASSLMGLAGAVDTQYF; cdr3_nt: TGTGCCAGCAGCTTAATGGGACTAGCGGGAGCGGTAGATACGCAGTATTTT
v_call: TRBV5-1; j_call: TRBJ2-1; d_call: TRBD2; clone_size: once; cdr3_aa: CASSETPGGSSVRFLFF; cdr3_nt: TGCGCCAGCAGTGAAACCCCAGGCGGGAGTTCGGTTAGATTTCTGTTCTTC
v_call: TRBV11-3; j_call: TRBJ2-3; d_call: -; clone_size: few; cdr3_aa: CASSLGEGARVMDTQYF; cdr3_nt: TGTGCCAGCAGCTTAGGAGAAGGGGCGCGAGTGATGGATACGCAGTATTTT
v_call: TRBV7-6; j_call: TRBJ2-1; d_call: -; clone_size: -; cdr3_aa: CASSVTSYDSYNEQFF; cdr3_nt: TGTGCCAGCAGCGTTACTAGCTACGACTCCTACAATGAGCAGTTCTTC
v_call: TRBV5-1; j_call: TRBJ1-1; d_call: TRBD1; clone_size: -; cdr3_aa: CASSLDRGDVGAFF; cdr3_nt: TGCGCCAGCAGCTTGGACAGGGGTGATGTAGGAGCTTTCTTT
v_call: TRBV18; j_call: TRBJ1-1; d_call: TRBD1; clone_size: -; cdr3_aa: CASSLTGDISEAFF; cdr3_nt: TGTGCCAGCTCACTTACAGGGGATATTTCTGAAGCTTTCTTT
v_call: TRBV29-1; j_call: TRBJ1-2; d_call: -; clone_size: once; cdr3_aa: CSVVLWRGGKGYGYTF; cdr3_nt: TGCAGCGTGGTCTTATGGCGGGGAGGAAAGGGGTATGGCTACACCTTC
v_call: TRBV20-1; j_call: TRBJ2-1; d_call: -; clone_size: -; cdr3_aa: CSASSAGGSYNEQFF; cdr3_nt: TGCAGTGCTAGTTCAGCCGGGGGCTCCTACAATGAGCAGTTCTTC
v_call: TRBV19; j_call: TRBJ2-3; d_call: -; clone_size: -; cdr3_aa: CASSIYRAADTQYF; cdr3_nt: TGTGCCAGTAGTATATACAGGGCGGCAGATACGCAGTATTTT
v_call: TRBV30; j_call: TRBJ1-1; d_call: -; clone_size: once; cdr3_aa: CALSGEEPEAFF; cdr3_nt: TGTGCCCTCTCCGGGGAGGAGCCTGAAGCTTTCTTT
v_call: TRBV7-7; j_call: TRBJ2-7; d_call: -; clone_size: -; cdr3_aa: CASSFILARSYGQYF; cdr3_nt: TGTGCTAGCAGCTTTATACTAGCTCGCTCCTACGGGCAGTACTTC
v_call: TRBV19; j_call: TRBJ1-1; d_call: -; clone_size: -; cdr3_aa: CASSMGRGSSEAFF; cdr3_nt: TGTGCCAGTAGTATGGGCAGGGGATCGTCCGAAGCTTTCTTT
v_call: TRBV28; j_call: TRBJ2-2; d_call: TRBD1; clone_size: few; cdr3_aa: CASGDGTGHPGELFF; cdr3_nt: TGTGCCAGCGGAGACGGGACAGGGCATCCCGGGGAGCTGTTTTTT
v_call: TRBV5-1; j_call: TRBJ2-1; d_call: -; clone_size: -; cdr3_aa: CASSLVPYNEQFF; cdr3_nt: TGCGCCAGCAGCTTGGTCCCTTACAATGAGCAGTTCTTC
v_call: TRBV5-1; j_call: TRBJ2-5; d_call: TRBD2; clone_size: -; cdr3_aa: CASSLFPSGSYETQYF; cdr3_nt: TGCGCCAGCAGCTTGTTTCCTAGCGGGAGCTATGAGACCCAGTACTTC
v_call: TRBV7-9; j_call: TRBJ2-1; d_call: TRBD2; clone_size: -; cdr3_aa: CASSPELAGEYNEQFF; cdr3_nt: TGTGCCAGCAGCCCCGAACTAGCGGGGGAATACAATGAGCAGTTCTTC
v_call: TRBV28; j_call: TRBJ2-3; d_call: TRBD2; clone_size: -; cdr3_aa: CASSFRSGRERDTQYF; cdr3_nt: TGTGCCAGCAGTTTCAGGAGCGGGAGGGAACGGGATACGCAGTATTTT
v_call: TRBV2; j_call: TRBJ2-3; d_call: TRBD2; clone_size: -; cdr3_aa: CASSFGLAGSTDTQYF; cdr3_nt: TGTGCCAGCAGTTTTGGACTAGCGGGATCCACAGATACGCAGTATTTT
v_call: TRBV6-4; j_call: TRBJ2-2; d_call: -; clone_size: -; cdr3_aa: CASSPSNTGELFF; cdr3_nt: TGTGCCAGCAGTCCGTCGAACACCGGGGAGCTGTTTTTT
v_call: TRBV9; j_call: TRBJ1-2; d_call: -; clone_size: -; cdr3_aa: CASSVLGEGYGYTF; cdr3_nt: TGTGCCAGCAGCGTCCTGGGGGAGGGCTATGGCTACACCTTC
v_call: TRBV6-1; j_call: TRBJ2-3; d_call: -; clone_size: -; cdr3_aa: CASSETTGFRTDTQYF; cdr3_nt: TGTGCCAGCAGTGAGACAACAGGGTTTAGAACAGATACGCAGTATTTT
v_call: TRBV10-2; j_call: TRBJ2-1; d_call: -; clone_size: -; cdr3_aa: CASSLPPWTESNNEQFF; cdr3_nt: TGCGCCAGCAGCTTGCCACCTTGGACAGAATCAAACAATGAGCAGTTCTTC
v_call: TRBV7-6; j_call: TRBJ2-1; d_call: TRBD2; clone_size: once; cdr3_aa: CASSSGTSGSVNEQFF; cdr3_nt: TGTGCCAGCAGCTCCGGAACTAGCGGGAGTGTGAATGAGCAGTTCTTC
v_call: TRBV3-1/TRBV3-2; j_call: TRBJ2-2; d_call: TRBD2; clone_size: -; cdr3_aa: CASSHTTAGGPGGELFF; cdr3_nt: TGTGCCAGCAGCCATACGACAGCGGGAGGGCCTGGCGGGGAGCTGTTTTTT
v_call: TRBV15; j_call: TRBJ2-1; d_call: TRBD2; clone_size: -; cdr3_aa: CATSDVLAGIDNEQFF; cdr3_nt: TGTGCCACCAGCGACGTCCTAGCGGGAATTGACAATGAGCAGTTCTTC
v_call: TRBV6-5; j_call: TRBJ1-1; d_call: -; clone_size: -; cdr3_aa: CATTRQAGNTEAFF; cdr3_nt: TGTGCCACCACTCGACAGGCAGGTAACACTGAAGCTTTCTTT
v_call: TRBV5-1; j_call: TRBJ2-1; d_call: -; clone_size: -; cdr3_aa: CASSSILENEQFF; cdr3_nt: TGCGCCAGCAGCTCGATACTAGAGAATGAGCAGTTCTTC
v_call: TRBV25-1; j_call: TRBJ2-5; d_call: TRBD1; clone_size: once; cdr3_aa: CASSEFRRGRQETQYF; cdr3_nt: TGTGCCAGCAGTGAATTTCGCAGGGGGCGTCAAGAGACCCAGTACTTC
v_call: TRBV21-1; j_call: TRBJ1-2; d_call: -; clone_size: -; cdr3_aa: CASNGGYGYTF; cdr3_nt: TGTGCCAGCAACGGTGGCTATGGCTACACCTTC
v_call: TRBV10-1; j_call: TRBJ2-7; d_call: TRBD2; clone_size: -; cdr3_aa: CASIDSGRGYEQYF; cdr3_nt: TGCGCCAGCATAGATAGCGGGAGAGGCTACGAGCAGTACTTC
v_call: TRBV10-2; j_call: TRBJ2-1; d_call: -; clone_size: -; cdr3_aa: CASSESGGQSRYNEQFF; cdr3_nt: TGCGCCAGCAGTGAGTCAGGTGGGCAAAGCCGCTACAATGAGCAGTTCTTC
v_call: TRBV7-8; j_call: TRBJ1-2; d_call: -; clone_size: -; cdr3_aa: CASVEGTNYGYTF; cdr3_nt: TGTGCCAGCGTAGAGGGAACCAACTATGGCTACACCTTC
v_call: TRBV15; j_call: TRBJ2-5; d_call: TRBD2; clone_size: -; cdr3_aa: CATSRRTRGWGGETQYF; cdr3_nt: TGTGCCACCAGCAGACGTACTCGGGGCTGGGGAGGGGAGACCCAGTACTTC
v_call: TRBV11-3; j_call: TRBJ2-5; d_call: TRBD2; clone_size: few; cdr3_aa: CASSFLSLAGEFLGETQYF; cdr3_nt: TGTGCCAGCAGCTTTCTCAGCCTAGCGGGAGAGTTTTTGGGAGAGACCCAGTACTTC
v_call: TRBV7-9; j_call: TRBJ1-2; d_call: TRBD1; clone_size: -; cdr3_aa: CASSRPGTGTEGYTF; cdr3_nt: TGTGCCAGCAGCCGTCCCGGGACAGGGACGGAAGGCTACACCTTC
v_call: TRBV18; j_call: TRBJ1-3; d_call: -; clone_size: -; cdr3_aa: CASSPSAGGNTIYF; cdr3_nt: TGTGCCAGCTCACCGAGTGCAGGCGGAAACACCATATATTTT
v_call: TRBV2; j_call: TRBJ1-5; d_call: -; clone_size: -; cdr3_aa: CASSDGGQPQHF; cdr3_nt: TGTGCCAGCAGTGATGGAGGGCAGCCCCAGCATTTT
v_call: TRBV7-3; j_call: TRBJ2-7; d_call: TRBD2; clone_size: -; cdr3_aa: CASSPVGSGRVDEQYF; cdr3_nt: TGTGCCAGCAGCCCGGTCGGTAGCGGGAGGGTCGACGAGCAGTACTTC
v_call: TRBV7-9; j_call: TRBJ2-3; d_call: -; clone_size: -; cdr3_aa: CASSLWGREDTQYF; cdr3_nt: TGTGCCAGCAGCTTATGGGGCAGGGAAGATACGCAGTATTTT
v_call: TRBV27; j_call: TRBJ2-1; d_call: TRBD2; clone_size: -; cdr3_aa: CATVAGGRRGEQFF; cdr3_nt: TGTGCCACCGTAGCGGGAGGCCGCCGAGGTGAGCAGTTCTTC
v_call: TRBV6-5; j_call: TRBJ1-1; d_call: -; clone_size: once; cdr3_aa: CASSYSHRRDTEAFF; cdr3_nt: TGTGCCAGCAGTTACTCGCACAGGAGGGACACTGAAGCTTTCTTT
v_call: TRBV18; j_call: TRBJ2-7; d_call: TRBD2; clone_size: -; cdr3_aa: CASSLTLTSGASYEQYF; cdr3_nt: TGTGCCAGCTCACTCACGTTGACTAGCGGGGCTTCCTACGAGCAGTACTTC
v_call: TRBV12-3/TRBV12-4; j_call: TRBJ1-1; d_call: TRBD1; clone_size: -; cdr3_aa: CASSFDREAEAFF; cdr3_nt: TGTGCCAGCAGTTTTGACAGGGAGGCTGAAGCTTTCTTT
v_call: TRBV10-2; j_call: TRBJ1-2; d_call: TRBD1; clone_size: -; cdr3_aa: CASSVDRDSYGYTF; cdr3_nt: TGCGCCAGCAGTGTTGACAGGGACTCCTATGGCTACACCTTC
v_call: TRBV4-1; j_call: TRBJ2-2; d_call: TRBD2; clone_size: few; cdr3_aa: CASSRTSGATGELFF; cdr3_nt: TGCGCCAGCAGCCGGACTAGCGGGGCCACCGGGGAGCTGTTTTTT
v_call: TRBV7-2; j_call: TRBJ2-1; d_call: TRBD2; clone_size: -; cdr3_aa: CASSLGLAGYNEQFF; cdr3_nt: TGTGCCAGCAGCTTAGGACTAGCGGGGTACAATGAGCAGTTCTTC
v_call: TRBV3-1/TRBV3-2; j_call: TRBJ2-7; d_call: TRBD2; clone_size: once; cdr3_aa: CASSSGGLAGREQYF; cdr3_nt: TGTGCCAGCAGCTCAGGTGGGCTAGCGGGAAGAGAGCAGTACTTC
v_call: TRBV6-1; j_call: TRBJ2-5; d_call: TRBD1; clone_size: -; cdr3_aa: CASSETQGGETQYF; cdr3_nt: TGTGCCAGCAGTGAAACACAGGGGGGAGAGACCCAGTACTTC
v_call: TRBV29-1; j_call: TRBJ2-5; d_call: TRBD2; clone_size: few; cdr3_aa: CSVTNPGGMETQYF; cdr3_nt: TGCAGCGTAACGAACCCGGGAGGGATGGAGACCCAGTACTTC
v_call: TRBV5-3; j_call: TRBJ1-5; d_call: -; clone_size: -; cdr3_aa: CARSLRDFNQPQHF; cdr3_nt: TGTGCCAGAAGCTTGCGGGACTTCAATCAGCCCCAGCATTTT
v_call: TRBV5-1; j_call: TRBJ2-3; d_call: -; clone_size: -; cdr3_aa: CASSWREGTDTQYF; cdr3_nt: TGCGCCAGCAGCTGGCGGGAAGGCACGGATACGCAGTATTTT
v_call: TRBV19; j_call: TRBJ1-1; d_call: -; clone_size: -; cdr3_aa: CASSTKRGHLNTEAFF; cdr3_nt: TGTGCCAGTAGCACTAAACGAGGGCACTTGAACACTGAAGCTTTCTTT
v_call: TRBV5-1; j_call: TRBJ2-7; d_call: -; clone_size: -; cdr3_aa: CASSPGSAPYEQYF; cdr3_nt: TGCGCCAGCAGTCCGGGATCTGCGCCCTACGAGCAGTACTTC